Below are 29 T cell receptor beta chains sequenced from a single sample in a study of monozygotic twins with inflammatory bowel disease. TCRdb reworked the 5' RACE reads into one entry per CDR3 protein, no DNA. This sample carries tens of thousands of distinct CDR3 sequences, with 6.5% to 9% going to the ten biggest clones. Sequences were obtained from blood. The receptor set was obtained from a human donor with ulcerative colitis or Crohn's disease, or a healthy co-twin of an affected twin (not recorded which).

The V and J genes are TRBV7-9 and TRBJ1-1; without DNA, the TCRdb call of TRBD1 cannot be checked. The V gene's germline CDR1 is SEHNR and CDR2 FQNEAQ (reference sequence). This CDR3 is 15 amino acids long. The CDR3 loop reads CASSAQGTGSTEAFF.

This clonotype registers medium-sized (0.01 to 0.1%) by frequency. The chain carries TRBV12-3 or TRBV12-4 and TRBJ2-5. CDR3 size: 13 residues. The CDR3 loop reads CASSLGLEETQYF.

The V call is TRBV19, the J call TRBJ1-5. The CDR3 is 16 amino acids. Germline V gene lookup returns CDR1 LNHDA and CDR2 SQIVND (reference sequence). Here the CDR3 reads CASSIVGWASNQPQHF.

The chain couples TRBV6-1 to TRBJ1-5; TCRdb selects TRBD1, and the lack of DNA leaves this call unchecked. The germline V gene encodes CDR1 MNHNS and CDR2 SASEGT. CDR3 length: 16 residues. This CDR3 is CASSTLGQGGNQPQHF.

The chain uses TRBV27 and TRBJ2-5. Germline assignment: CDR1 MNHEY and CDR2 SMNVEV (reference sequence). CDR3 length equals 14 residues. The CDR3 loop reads CASSLRKFGETQYF.

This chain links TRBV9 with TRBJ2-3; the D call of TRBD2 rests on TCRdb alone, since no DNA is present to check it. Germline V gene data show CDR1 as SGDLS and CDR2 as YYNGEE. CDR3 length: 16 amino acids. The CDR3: CASSVGSGGAADTQYF.

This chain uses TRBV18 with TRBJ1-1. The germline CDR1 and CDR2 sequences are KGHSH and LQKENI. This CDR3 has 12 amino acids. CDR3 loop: CASSPERTEAFF.

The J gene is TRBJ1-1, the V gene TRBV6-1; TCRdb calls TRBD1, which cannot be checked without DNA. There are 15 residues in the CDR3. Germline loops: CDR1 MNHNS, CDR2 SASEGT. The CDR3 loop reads CASSMDRNMNTEAFF.

CDR3 amino acids: CASIPTTTNYGYTF. V is TRBV11-2 and J is TRBJ1-2. This CDR3 is built from 14 residues. From germline, CDR1 is SGHAT and CDR2 FQNNGV.

The CDR3 is CSATDRGRDYSNQPQHF. The chain links TRBV20-1 to TRBJ1-5; TCRdb's D call, TRBD1, is unchecked because there is no DNA. Germline V lookup: CDR1 DFQATT, CDR2 SNEGSKA (reference sequence). The CDR3 runs 17 residues.

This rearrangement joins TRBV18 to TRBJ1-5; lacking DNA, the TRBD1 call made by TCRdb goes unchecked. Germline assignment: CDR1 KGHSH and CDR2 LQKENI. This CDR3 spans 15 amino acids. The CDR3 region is CASSQGQGSHQPQHF. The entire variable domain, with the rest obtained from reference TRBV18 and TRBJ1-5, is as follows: NAGVMQNPRHLVRRRGQEARLRCSPMKGHSHVYWYRQLPEEGLKFMVYLQKENIIDESGMPKERFSAEFPKEGPSILRIQQVVRGDSAAYFCASSQGQGSHQPQHFGDGTRLSIL.

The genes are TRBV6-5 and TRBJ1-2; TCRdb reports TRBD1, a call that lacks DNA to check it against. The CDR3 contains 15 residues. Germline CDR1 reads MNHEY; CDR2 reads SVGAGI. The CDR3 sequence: CASSYSGQGGTGYTF.

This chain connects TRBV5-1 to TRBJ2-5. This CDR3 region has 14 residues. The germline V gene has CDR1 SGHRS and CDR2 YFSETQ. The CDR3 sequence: CASSVGLLEETQYF.

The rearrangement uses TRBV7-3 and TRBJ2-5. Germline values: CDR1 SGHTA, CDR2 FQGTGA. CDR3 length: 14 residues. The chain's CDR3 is CASSLLGVQETQYF.

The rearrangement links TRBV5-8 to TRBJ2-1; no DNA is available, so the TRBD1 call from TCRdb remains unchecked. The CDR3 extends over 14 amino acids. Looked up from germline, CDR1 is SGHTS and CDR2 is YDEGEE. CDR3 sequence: CASSFRDSGNEQFF.

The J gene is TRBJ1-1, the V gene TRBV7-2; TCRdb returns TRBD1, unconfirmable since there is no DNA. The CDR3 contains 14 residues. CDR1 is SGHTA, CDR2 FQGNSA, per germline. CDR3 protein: CASSSTGGSTEAFF. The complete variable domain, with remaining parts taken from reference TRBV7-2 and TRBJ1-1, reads GAGVSQSPSNKVTEKGKDVELRCDPISGHTALYWYRQSLGQGLEFLIYFQGNSAPDKSGLPSDRFSAERTGGSVSTLTIQRTQQEDSAVYLCASSSTGGSTEAFFGQGTRLTVV.

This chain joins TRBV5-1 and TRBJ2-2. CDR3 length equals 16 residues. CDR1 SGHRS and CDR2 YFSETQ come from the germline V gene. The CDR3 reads CASSPNYQPNTGELFF.

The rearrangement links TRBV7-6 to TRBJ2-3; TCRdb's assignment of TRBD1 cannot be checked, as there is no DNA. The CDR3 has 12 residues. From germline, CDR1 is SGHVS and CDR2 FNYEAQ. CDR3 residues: CASSPRSDTQYF.

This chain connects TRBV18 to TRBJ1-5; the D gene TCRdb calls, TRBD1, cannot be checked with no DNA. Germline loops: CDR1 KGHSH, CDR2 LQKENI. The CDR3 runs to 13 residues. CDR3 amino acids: CASSPGANQPQHF.

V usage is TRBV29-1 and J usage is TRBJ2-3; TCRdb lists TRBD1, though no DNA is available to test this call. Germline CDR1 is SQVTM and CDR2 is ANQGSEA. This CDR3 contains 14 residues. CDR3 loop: CSVEHRVGTDTQYF.

The CDR3 sequence is CASSNGLRGSNQPQHF. V and J are TRBV19 and TRBJ1-5; TCRdb proposes TRBD1, but this gene call is untestable without DNA. The CDR3 runs to 16 residues. Germline V CDR1 and CDR2: LNHDA, SQIVND (reference sequence). Drawing the rest from reference TRBV19 and TRBJ1-5, the complete variable domain is DGGITQSPKYLFRKEGQNVTLSCEQNLNHDAMYWYRQDPGQGLRLIYYSQIVNDFQKGDIAEGYSVSREKKESFPLTVTSAQKNPTAFYLCASSNGLRGSNQPQHFGDGTRLSIL.

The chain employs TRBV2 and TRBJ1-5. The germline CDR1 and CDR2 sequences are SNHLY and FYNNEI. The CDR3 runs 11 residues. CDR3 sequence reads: CASSVSGTQHF.

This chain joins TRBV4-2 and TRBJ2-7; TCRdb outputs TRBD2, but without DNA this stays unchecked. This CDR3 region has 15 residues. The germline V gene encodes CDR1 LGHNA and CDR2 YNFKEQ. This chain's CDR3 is CASRGKGLDDYEQYF.

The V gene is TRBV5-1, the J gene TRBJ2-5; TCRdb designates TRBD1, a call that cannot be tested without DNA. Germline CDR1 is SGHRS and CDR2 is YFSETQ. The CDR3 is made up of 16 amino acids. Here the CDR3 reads CASSLRRTGNQETQYF.

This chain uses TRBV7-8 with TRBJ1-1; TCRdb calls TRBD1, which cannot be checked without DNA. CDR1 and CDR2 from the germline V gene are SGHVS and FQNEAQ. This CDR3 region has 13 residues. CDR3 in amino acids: CASSSQGLSEAFF.

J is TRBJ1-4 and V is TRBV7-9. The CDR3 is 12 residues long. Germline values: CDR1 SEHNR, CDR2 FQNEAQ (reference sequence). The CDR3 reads CASGATNEKLFF.

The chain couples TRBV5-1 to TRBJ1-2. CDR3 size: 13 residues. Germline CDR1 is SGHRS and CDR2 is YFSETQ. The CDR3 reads CASSLGPNYGYTF.

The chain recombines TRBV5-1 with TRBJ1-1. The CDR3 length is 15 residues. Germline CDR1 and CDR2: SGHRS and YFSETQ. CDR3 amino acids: CASSLVEVPNTEAFF. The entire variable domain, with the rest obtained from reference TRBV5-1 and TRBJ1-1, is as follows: KAGVTQTPRYLIKTRGQQVTLSCSPISGHRSVSWYQQTPGQGLQFLFEYFSETQRNKGNFPGRFSGRQFSNSRSEMNVSTLELGDSALYLCASSLVEVPNTEAFFGQGTRLTVV.

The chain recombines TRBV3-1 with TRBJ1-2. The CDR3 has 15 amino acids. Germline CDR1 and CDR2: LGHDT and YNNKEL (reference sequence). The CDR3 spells CASSQIAFPNYGYTF.